This TCR beta chain was retrieved from a study of PD-L1 blockade in urothelial cancer. As for the study in general: The authors examined blood 3 weeks (second dose) and 6 weeks after treatment start.

This clone came up a few times. Looked up from germline, CDR1 is SQVTM and CDR2 is ANQGSEA. The CDR3 is 12 amino acids. V was pared by 6 bases and J by 4 bases, with 5 bases of the junction left unmatched. Time point of the sample: pretreatment peripheral blood. Each PCR had synthetic TCR analog templates added to it as a spike-in. The method was immunoSEQ multiplex PCR; TCRdb's version includes in-frame clones alone and lacks a portion of them. This table holds approximately 90,000 clones, roughly 84% found once. This clonotype originated in a man between 60 and 70 years old with urothelial cancer. V usage is TRBV29-1 and J usage is TRBJ1-2; 7 bases fit TRBD1. The sequenced sample was PBMCs, obtained around atezolizumab (anti-PD-L1) treatment. DNA for the CDR3: TGCAGCGTCCGGGACAGCTCCTATGGCTACACCTTC. It encodes CSVRDSSYGYTF.